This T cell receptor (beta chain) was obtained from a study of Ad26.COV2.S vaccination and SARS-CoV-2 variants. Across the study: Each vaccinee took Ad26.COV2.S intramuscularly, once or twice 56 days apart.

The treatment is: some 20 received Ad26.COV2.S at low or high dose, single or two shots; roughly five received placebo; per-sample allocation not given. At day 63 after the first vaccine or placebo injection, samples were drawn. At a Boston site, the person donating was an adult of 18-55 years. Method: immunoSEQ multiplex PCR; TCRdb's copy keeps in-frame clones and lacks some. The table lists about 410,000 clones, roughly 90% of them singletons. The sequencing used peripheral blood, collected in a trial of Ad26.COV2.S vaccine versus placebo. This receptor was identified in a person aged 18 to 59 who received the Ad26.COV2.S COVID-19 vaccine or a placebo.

The CDR3 is CASTLEDRTGNTIYF. CDR3 nucleotide sequence: TGTGCCAGCACCCTAGAGGATCGGACTGGAAACACCATATATTTT. The gene calls are TRBV7-2 and TRBJ1-3; no clear D. This CDR3 has 15 amino acids. V was cut by 7 bases and J by 2 bases, with 15 bases left in between. The germline V gene encodes CDR1 SGHTA and CDR2 FQGNSA.